This entry concerns a single T cell receptor (beta chain). The target antigen is unknown. TCRdb's copy holds only in-frame clones and misses some; the assay was immunoSEQ multiplex PCR. The sample has fewer than 15,000 clones, roughly 90% seen once. The data were obtained in a study of lymphopenia after photon versus proton radiotherapy. Findings and caveats of the study: Better survival with proton therapy was suggested as possible, not demonstrated. Relative stability marked proton patients; photon patients lost diversity and naive cells.

CDR1 is SGHVT, CDR2 SQSDAQ, per germline. Trimming shortened V by 10 bases and J by 14 bases, and 11 bases separated the two germline ends. The CDR3 runs 8 residues. The V gene is TRBV7-4, the J gene TRBJ1-2, with no clear D. The sequence derives from a man between 60 and 70 years old with pancreatic cancer. Source: peripheral blood, taken from a patient treated with photon-based radiotherapy. CDR3 in amino acids: CATRTGTF. The CDR3 DNA sequence: TGTGCCACCAGGACTGGGACCTTC.